This is a list of T cell receptor beta chains from one sample in a study of glioma-infiltrating T cells after dendritic cell vaccination. Only in-frame clones appear in the TCRdb table, and some are missing; sequencing was by immunoSEQ multiplex PCR. The data contain tens of thousands of clones, approximately 81% of them singletons. Sequenced here: blood, sampled after dendritic cell vaccination. The receptor set was obtained from a human donor with glioblastoma. Each CDR3 is given with its conserved first and last residue. D genes are given only for firm matches. A clone size is listed for some rows: how often the clone was seen (once, few, many), or a class if it is expanded.

>NA|TRBV4-3|TRBJ1-2|NA
TGCGCCAGCAGCCAAGAGAACAACGCTAACTATGGCTACACCTTC
CASSQENNANYGYTF
>NA|TRBV4-3|TRBJ1-5|NA
TGCGCCAGCAGCCAAGGACATAGCAATCAGCCCCAGCATTTT
CASSQGHSNQPQHF
>NA|TRBV6-8|TRBJ1-5|NA
TGTGCCAGCAGTGAGGCCGAGGAAAATCAGCCCCAGCATTTT
CASSEAEENQPQHF
>NA|TRBV7-9|TRBJ2-1|TRBD2
TGTGCCAGCAGCTTTAGCGGGAGGGCCGCTGGCAATGAGCAGTTCTTC
CASSFSGRAAGNEQFF
>NA|TRBV5-1|TRBJ2-7|NA
TGCGCCAGCAGCATGGATTGGCGGGAGCAGTACTTC
CASSMDWREQYF
>once|TRBV7-2|TRBJ2-7|NA
TGTGCCAGCAGCCAAGACACGGGACTTAGCTTCTTC
CASSQDTGLSFF
>NA|TRBV2|TRBJ2-2|NA
TGTGCCAGTAAGGACAAGCCGAACACCGGGGAGCTGTTTTTT
CASKDKPNTGELFF
>few|TRBV7-3|TRBJ2-2|TRBD1
TGTGCCAGCGCTCCTCGGACAGGGGTTAACGGGGAGCTGTTTTTT
CASAPRTGVNGELFF
>NA|TRBV11-3|TRBJ2-2|NA
TGTGCCAGCAGCTACGACTACACCGGGGAGCTGTTTTTT
CASSYDYTGELFF
>few|TRBV6-1|TRBJ2-7|NA
TGTGCCAGCAGTGAACCCCAGGGGCACCCTCCCTACGAGCAGTACTTC
CASSEPQGHPPYEQYF